This TCR beta chain was recovered during a study of STAT5B mutations in CD4+ large granular lymphocyte leukemia. Study context: When available, cryopreserved cells underwent CD8+ depletion before CD4+ selection. Findings of the study overall: Without putative leukemic clones, patient CD4-sorted repertoires remained more clonal than healthy CD4+ repertoires.

Here immunoSEQ multiplex PCR was the method, and the copy in TCRdb shows in-frame clones only, minus some. The sample consists of 1,500 to 2,000 clones, roughly 73% of them appearing once. About this clone: What it binds is not known.

The length of the CDR3 is 12 residues. Trimming took 5 bases from V and 10 from J, leaving 11 bases between them. The V gene's germline CDR1 is SGHTA and CDR2 FQGNSA. The V call is TRBV7-2, the J call TRBJ1-4, with D maybe TRBD1 (5 bases). Sequenced: PBMCs. The source of this sequence is a woman in her sixties or seventies with CD4+ T-cell large granular lymphocyte leukemia. CDR3 residues: CASSPDGGKLFF. In DNA, the CDR3 is TGTGCCAGCAGCCCCGACGGGGGAAAACTGTTTTTT.